These 25 T cell receptor beta chains share one sample of origin, sequenced in a study of shared clonotypes between healthy human individuals. The assay was immunoSEQ multiplex PCR, and TCRdb's table has in-frame clones only and misses some. The table shows about 120,000 clones, with around 68% occurring only once. What was sequenced was memory CD8+ T cells sorted from blood. Indicated subset: CD45RO+ cells pooled with CCR7-negative TemRA cells. Receptor source: a woman in her 30s in good health.

This chain connects TRBV7-6 to TRBJ2-1, with D perhaps being TRBD1 or TRBD2 (5 bases each). The CDR3 is 12 amino acids. Germline loops: CDR1 SGHVS, CDR2 FNYEAQ. The V gene lost 8 bases and the J gene lost 6 bases, with 11 bases spanning the gap. DNA of the CDR3: TGTGCCAGCGGGACGGATTTCAATGAGCAGTTCTTC. The encoded protein is CASGTDFNEQFF.

The chain joins TRBV27 to TRBJ2-3, with 11 positions matching TRBD2. The CDR3 has 15 residues. Germline CDR1 reads MNHEY; CDR2 reads SMNVEV (reference sequence). J was trimmed by 6 bases and V by 2 bases; bases with no gene match: 4. The CDR3 DNA sequence: TGTGCCAGCAGTTTACTAGCGGGAGGATGGGATACGCAGTATTTT. This encodes CASSLLAGGWDTQYF.

This clone showed up just once. V usage is TRBV10-2 and J usage is TRBJ1-1; D remains ambiguous. CDR1 and CDR2 from the germline V gene are WSHSY and SAAADI. The CDR3 is made up of 13 amino acids. V was trimmed by 3 bases and J by 10 bases, leaving 15 bases between them. The CDR3 loop is CASSDSAGLGAFF. In DNA, the CDR3 is TGCGCCAGCAGTGATTCGGCAGGCTTGGGAGCTTTCTTT.

V is TRBV9 and J is TRBJ2-1; 9 bases fit TRBD2. Germline values: CDR1 SGDLS, CDR2 YYNGEE. The V and J ends lost 6 bases and 7 bases, in that order; junction bases with no gene match: 8. The CDR3 extends over 14 amino acids. The CDR3 DNA follows: TGTGCCAGCAACTTAGCGGGAGTAGGGAATGAGCAGTTCTTC. This translates into CASNLAGVGNEQFF.

V and J are TRBV5-1 and TRBJ2-1; D call uncertain. The CDR3 consists of 12 residues. Trimming took off 2 bases at V and 9 bases at J, with 9 bases between the two ends. The germline CDR1 and CDR2 sequences are SGHRS and YFSETQ. The CDR3 bases are TGCGCCAGCAGCTTTACGCTCGGTGAGCAGTTCTTC. Protein: CASSFTLGEQFF. The full variable domain, rest sourced from reference TRBV5-1 and TRBJ2-1, is KAGVTQTPRYLIKTRGQQVTLSCSPISGHRSVSWYQQTPGQGLQFLFEYFSETQRNKGNFPGRFSGRQFSNSRSEMNVSTLELGDSALYLCASSFTLGEQFFGPGTRLTVL.

V is TRBV4-1 and J is TRBJ2-3, with 13 bases lining up with TRBD2. Unmatched junction bases numbered 6, after V lost 3 bases and J lost 6 bases. CDR1 is MGHRA, CDR2 YSYEKL, per germline. The CDR3 is made up of 16 amino acids. The CDR3 spells CASSHGTSGAYDTQYF. The CDR3 DNA sequence: TGCGCCAGCAGCCACGGGACTAGCGGGGCCTACGATACGCAGTATTTT.

This clone was detected many times. J is TRBJ2-3 and V is TRBV4-3, with D perhaps matching TRBD1 (5 bases). Between the trimmed V and J ends, which lost 3 bases and 6 bases, there was a span of 19 bases. CDR3 length: 16 amino acids. Germline CDR1 is LGHNA and CDR2 is YSLEER. CDR3 protein: CASSHTRQPPRDTQYF. In DNA, the CDR3 is TGCGCCAGCAGCCATACCAGACAGCCCCCTCGGGATACGCAGTATTTT.

At least ten counts were recorded for this clone. J is TRBJ2-7 and V is TRBV25-1; tentative D call: TRBD2 (6 bases). V was pared by 6 bases and J by 2 bases, with 14 bases between. The CDR3 contains 14 residues. Per the germline V gene, CDR1 is MGHDK and CDR2 is SYGVNS. This CDR3 is CASSHSGGTYEQYF. As DNA, the CDR3 is TGTGCCAGCAGCCATTCGGGCGGGACCTACGAGCAGTACTTC.

V gene TRBV10-2 combines with J gene TRBJ2-7; TRBD2 is a possible D gene (6 bases). V was pared by 6 bases and J by 0 bases, with 6 bases between. This CDR3 comprises 12 residues. CDR1 is WSHSY and CDR2 is SAAADI in the germline V gene. This CDR3 reads CASRDYSYEQYF. CDR3 DNA: TGCGCCAGCAGGGACTACTCCTACGAGCAGTACTTC.

The chain employs TRBV2 and TRBJ2-7; TRBD2 matches 7 bases. V dropped 7 bases and J dropped 6; count of bases not matched to a gene: 9. Germline V gene lookup returns CDR1 SNHLY and CDR2 FYNNEI. The CDR3 extends over 13 amino acids. CDR3 region: CASKASGTGEQYF. The CDR3 region has the DNA TGTGCCAGCAAAGCAAGCGGGACCGGCGAGCAGTACTTC.

This clone came up a few times. The V call is TRBV29-1, the J call TRBJ2-2; 12 bases align to TRBD2. This CDR3 comprises 18 residues. CDR1 is SQVTM, CDR2 ANQGSEA, per germline. The junction had 18 bases not matched to a gene; V was cut back by 7 bases and J by 6 bases. The CDR3 DNA reads TGCAGCGCGGCCGGGGTGCCTAGCGGGAGGGTAACGGCCGGGGAGCTGTTTTTT. This sequence encodes CSAAGVPSGRVTAGELFF.

The V and J genes are TRBV18 and TRBJ2-4; D is uncertain. V was clipped by 3 bases and J by 1 base, with 13 bases between them. This CDR3 has 16 amino acids. The V gene's germline CDR1 is KGHSH and CDR2 LQKENI. DNA for the CDR3: TGTGCCAGCTCACCTTTGACTGAGGCGGCCAAAAACATTCAGTACTTC. Protein product: CASSPLTEAAKNIQYF.

There are many counts of this clone. The rearrangement links TRBV4-1 to TRBJ2-4; a weak D match, TRBD1 (5 bases). The CDR3 runs 12 residues. V shed 5 bases and J shed 7 bases, with 9 bases lying between them. The V gene's germline CDR1 is MGHRA and CDR2 YSYEKL. As DNA, the CDR3 is TGCGCCAGCAGCTATGACAGTAACATTCAGTACTTC. Its protein product is CASSYDSNIQYF.

The rearrangement joins TRBV27 to TRBJ2-7; no firm D call. Germline V gene lookup returns CDR1 MNHEY and CDR2 SMNVEV (reference sequence). The V end lost 4 bases, the J end lost 3 bases, and 28 bases lay between the germline ends. The CDR3 has 19 amino acids. The CDR3 bases are TGTGCCAGCAGTTCCTCTACGGCTCAGCTCCCCGAACGTGTCTACGAGCAGTACTTC. Translated, it gives CASSSSTAQLPERVYEQYF.

The chain links TRBV29-1 to TRBJ2-3; TRBD2 might be the D (6 bases). V was clipped by 5 bases and J by 4 bases, with 13 bases between them. Germline CDR1 reads SQVTM; CDR2 reads ANQGSEA. The CDR3 is made up of 13 amino acids. CDR3 in DNA: TGCAGCGTTCGGGAGAGCTCACCAGATACGCAGTATTTT. Residues: CSVRESSPDTQYF.

The V call is TRBV4-2, the J call TRBJ2-3; no clear D gene. The V gene lost 5 bases and the J gene lost 7 bases, with 16 bases spanning the gap. Germline-derived CDR1 and CDR2 are LGHNA and YNFKEQ. This CDR3 contains 14 residues. The CDR3 nucleotides read TGTGCCAGCAGCTCACGGGTCTTCGGAAATACGCAGTATTTT. Its protein product is CASSSRVFGNTQYF.

This clone was counted a single time. This chain joins TRBV2 and TRBJ1-5, with a tentative D call TRBD1 (5 bases). The V and J ends lost 3 bases and 9 bases respectively, with 15 bases between them. The CDR3 is 14 residues long. Germline V gene lookup returns CDR1 SNHLY and CDR2 FYNNEI. In DNA, the CDR3 is TGTGCCAGCAGTGAGGGCCGAGGGGACCTGCCCCAGCATTTT. Amino acid sequence: CASSEGRGDLPQHF.

This rearrangement joins TRBV6-1 to TRBJ2-7, with 7 bases lining up with TRBD1. Germline V gives CDR1 MNHNS, CDR2 SASEGT. The CDR3 covers 16 residues. V was clipped by 4 bases and J by 4 bases; unmatched bases: 13. The CDR3 region is CASSALPGQWSYEQYF. For the CDR3, the DNA is TGTGCCAGCAGTGCCCTCCCGGGACAGTGGTCGTACGAGCAGTACTTC.

This clone appeared once. The chain couples TRBV27 to TRBJ1-2; D gene ambiguous. V dropped 0 bases and J dropped 7 bases, with 15 bases sitting between them. The CDR3 sequence is 15 residues long. Germline values: CDR1 MNHEY, CDR2 SMNVEV (reference sequence). CDR3 DNA: TGTGCCAGCAGTTTATCCTCGACGTCCCGGCGTGGCTACACCTTC. Residues: CASSLSSTSRRGYTF.

This clone has a handful of counts. The V gene is TRBV6-1, the J gene TRBJ1-5; no firm D call. The V end lost 6 bases, the J end lost 3 bases, and 6 bases lay between the germline ends. The CDR3 totals 12 residues. CDR1 is MNHNS, CDR2 SASEGT, per germline. Written as DNA, the CDR3 is TGTGCCAGCAGGGCCGCCAATCAGCCCCAGCATTTT. Protein: CASRAANQPQHF.

The V and J genes are TRBV2 and TRBJ1-2; D might be TRBD1 (5 bases). The CDR3 contains 14 residues. Trimming left V 4 bases short and J 7 bases short, with 16 bases between. Germline-derived CDR1 and CDR2 are SNHLY and FYNNEI. CDR3 sequence (DNA): TGTGCCAGCAGTGGGGCTCGGGGGTTTGGTGGCTACACCTTC. It is translated as CASSGARGFGGYTF.

The chain has TRBV11-2 and TRBJ2-7; D is undetermined. Per the germline V gene, CDR1 is SGHAT and CDR2 is FQNNGV. The CDR3 spans 12 residues. V lost 1 base and J lost 3, with 4 bases in between. In nucleotides, the CDR3 is TGTGCCAGCAGCTTAGGAATCTACGAGCAGTACTTC. Translating it yields CASSLGIYEQYF.

J is TRBJ1-2 and V is TRBV13; 7 nucleotides match TRBD1. The junction had 8 bases not matched to a gene; V was cut back by 5 bases and J by 5 bases. CDR1 PRHDT and CDR2 FYEKMQ come from the germline V gene (reference sequence). The CDR3 loop spans 14 amino acids. The CDR3 loop reads CASSAWDSKYGYTF. The CDR3 region has the DNA TGTGCCAGCAGCGCCTGGGACAGTAAGTATGGCTACACCTTC.

The chain carries TRBV28 and TRBJ2-7; 7 bases line up with TRBD1. The germline CDR1 and CDR2 sequences are MDHEN and SYDVKM. This CDR3 has 10 amino acids. The trim removed 6 bases at V and 12 bases at J, leaving 5 bases unmatched. The CDR3 is CASSWGQRYF. In DNA form, the CDR3 reads TGTGCCAGCAGCTGGGGACAGCGGTACTTC.

The chain recombines TRBV28 with TRBJ2-6; D not certain. CDR1 MDHEN and CDR2 SYDVKM come from the germline V gene. The CDR3 consists of 15 residues. With 7 bases removed from V and 2 bases from J, the gap between germline ends came to 12 bases. The CDR3 DNA reads TGTGCCAGCACCCAATCAGAGACTGGGGCCAACGTCCTGACTTTC. Protein product: CASTQSETGANVLTF.